This T cell receptor beta chain stems from a study of follicular helper T cells after annual influenza vaccination. This CDR3 spans 15 amino acids. Germline V lookup: CDR1 MNHNS, CDR2 SASEGT. V lost 6 bases and J lost 5; bases outside the gene matches: 11. Libraries were prepared by immunoSEQ multiplex PCR; TCRdb keeps only in-frame clonotypes and omits some of them. The top ten clones hold approximately 1.2% of a sample with about 27,000 clones, about 82% of them seen once. Time point: 2014-2015 season, pre-vaccination. The TCR sequence derives from an adult who received the influenza vaccine. The sequences come from CXCR5+ CD38- circulating T follicular helper cells from blood, collected on the day of influenza vaccination. Regarding subset: circulating Tfh, non-naive CD4+CXCR5+PD-1+ (ICOS+CD38+ or ICOS-CD38-). The rearrangement links TRBV6-1 to TRBJ2-5, with 8 bases lining up with TRBD2. As DNA, the CDR3 is TGTGCCAGCAGCGGGCTAGCGGGCCTGGCGGAGACCCAGTACTTC. Its protein product is CASSGLAGLAETQYF.